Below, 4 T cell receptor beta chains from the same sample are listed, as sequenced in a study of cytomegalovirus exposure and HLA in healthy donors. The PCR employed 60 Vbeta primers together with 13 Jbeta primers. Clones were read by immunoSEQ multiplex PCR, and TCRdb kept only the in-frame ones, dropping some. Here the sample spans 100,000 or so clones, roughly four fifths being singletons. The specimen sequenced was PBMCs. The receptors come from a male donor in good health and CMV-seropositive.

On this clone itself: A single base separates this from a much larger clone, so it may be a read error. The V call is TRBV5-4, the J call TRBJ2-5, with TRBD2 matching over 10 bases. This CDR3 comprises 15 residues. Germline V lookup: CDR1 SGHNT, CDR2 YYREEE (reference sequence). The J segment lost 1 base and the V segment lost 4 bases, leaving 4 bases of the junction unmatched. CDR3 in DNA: TGTGCCAGCAGCCAAGAGCGGGGGGGCCAAGAGACCCAGTACTTC. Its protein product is CASSQERGGQETQYF.

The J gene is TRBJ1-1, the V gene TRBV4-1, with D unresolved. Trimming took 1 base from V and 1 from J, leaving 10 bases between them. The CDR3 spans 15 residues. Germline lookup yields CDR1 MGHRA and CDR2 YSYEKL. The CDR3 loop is CASSQVGSGNTEAFF. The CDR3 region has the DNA TGCGCCAGCAGCCAAGTCGGTTCAGGGAACACTGAAGCTTTCTTT.

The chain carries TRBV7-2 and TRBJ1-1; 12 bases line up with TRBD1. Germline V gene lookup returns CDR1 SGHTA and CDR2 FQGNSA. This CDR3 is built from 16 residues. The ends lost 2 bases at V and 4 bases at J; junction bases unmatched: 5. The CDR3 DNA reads TGTGCCAGCAGCTTAAATGTGGGACAGGGGGCCACTGAAGCTTTCTTT. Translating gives CASSLNVGQGATEAFF.

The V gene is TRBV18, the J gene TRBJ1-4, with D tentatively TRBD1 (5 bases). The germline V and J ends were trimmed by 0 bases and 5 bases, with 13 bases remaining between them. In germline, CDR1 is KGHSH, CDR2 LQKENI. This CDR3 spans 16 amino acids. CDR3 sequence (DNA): TGTGCCAGCTCACCACCCCCTCAGGGTTTCAATGAAAAACTGTTTTTT. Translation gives CASSPPPQGFNEKLFF. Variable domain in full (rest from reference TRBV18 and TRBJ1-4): NAGVMQNPRHLVRRRGQEARLRCSPMKGHSHVYWYRQLPEEGLKFMVYLQKENIIDESGMPKERFSAEFPKEGPSILRIQQVVRGDSAAYFCASSPPPQGFNEKLFFGSGTQLSVL.